This TCR beta chain appears in the sequencing data of a study of Graves' ophthalmopathy and Graves' hyperthyroidism. Study findings and constraints: Progression of ophthalmopathy was predicted by the model with approximately 71% sensitivity and about 72% specificity.

This clonotype was seen at least ten times. Its antigen is unknown. V was clipped by 8 bases and J by 3 bases, with 20 bases between them. This CDR3 contains 15 residues. Per germline, CDR1 SGHTA and CDR2 FQGTGA. The sequenced template was RNA, covering the TCR beta CDR3 region. First-round RT-PCR used HTBI primers; second-round multiplex PCR followed. TCRdb re-analysed the multiplex PCR reads in MiXCR, keeping a single row per CDR3 protein. The sample yields around 660,000 distinct CDR3 sequences, about two fifths seen once. The TCR sequence derives from an adult man with Graves' ophthalmopathy. Source material: peripheral blood. The chain combines TRBV7-3 with TRBJ2-7; the D gene is possibly TRBD2 (7 bases). The DNA of the CDR3 is TGTGCCAGCGCGTTGAGGGGGGGGGATGTCTACGAGCAGTACTTC. This translates into CASALRGGDVYEQYF. Combining the CDR3 with reference TRBV7-3 and TRBJ2-7 gives the whole variable domain GAGVSQTPSNKVTEKGKYVELRCDPISGHTALYWYRQSLGQGPEFLIYFQGTGAADDSGLPNDRFFAVRPEGSVSTLKIQRTERGDSAVYLCASALRGGDVYEQYFGPGTRLTVT.